The sample holds many counts of the clone carrying this T cell receptor (beta chain). V lost 8 bases, J lost 5 bases, and 9 bases stayed unmatched. The CDR3 extends over 14 amino acids. Germline CDR1 SEHNR, CDR2 FQNEAQ (reference sequence). This sample was taken from a study of molecular identifiers for immune sequencing clone quantification. TCRdb recomputed calls from the PCR reads with MiXCR, one row per CDR3 protein. The data show some 650,000 distinct CDR3 sequences, with 20% seen just once and roughly 0.9% held by the top ten. The sequenced sample consisted of naive CD8+ T cells from blood, with Jurkat cell RNA spiked in. Stated subset: FACS-sorted CD8+CD4-CCR7+CD45RA+ naive T cells. The chain links TRBV7-9 to TRBJ2-3, with 8 nucleotides matching TRBD2. The sequence came from a human donor in good health. Some libraries in this study had Jurkat cell RNA spiked in. The CDR3 here is CASAISGRVDTQYF. CDR3 DNA sequence: TGTGCCAGCGCCATAAGCGGGAGAGTAGATACGCAGTATTTT. Drawing the rest from reference TRBV7-9 and TRBJ2-3, the complete variable domain is DTGVSQNPRHKITKRGQNVTFRCDPISEHNRLYWYRQTLGQGPEFLTYFQNEAQLEKSRLLSDRFSAERPKGSFSTLEIQRTEQGDSAMYLCASAISGRVDTQYFGPGTRLTVL.